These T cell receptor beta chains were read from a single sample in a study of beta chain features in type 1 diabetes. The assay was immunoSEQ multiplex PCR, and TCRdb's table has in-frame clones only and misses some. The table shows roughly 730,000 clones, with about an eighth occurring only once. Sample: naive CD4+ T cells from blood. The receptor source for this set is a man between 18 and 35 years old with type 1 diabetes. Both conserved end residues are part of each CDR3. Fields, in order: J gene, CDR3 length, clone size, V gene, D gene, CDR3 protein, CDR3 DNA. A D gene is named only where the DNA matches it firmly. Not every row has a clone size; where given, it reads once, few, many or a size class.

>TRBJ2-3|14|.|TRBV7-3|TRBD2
CASSSGTSADTQYF
TGTGCCAGCAGCTCCGGGACTAGCGCGGATACGCAGTATTTT
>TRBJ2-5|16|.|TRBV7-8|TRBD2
CASTPGLTSGGETQYF
TGTGCCAGCACCCCCGGGCTTACTAGCGGGGGGGAGACCCAGTACTTC
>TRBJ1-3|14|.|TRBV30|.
CAWSAGAAGNTIYF
TGTGCCTGGAGTGCGGGGGCGGCTGGAAACACCATATATTTT
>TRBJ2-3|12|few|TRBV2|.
CASRQDTDTQYF
TGTGCCAGCAGACAGGACACAGATACGCAGTATTTT
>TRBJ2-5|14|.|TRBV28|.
CASSRSGAQETQYF
TGTGCCAGCAGTCGATCGGGGGCCCAAGAGACCCAGTACTTC
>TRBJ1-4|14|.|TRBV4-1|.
CASSQGGANEKLFF
TGCGCCAGCAGCCAGGGGGGGGCTAATGAAAAACTGTTTTTT
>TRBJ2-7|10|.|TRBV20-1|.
CSASRGQQYF
TGCAGTGCTAGTCGGGGACAGCAGTACTTC
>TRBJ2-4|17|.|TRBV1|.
CTSSQPTGLLVQNIQYF
TGCACCAGCAGCCAACCCACGGGACTATTGGTCCAAAACATTCAGTACTTC
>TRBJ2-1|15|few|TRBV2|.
CASSPEVASDDEQFF
TGTGCCAGCAGTCCTGAGGTAGCATCTGACGATGAGCAGTTCTTC
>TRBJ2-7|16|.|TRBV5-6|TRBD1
CASSLDPRQGAYEQYF
TGTGCCAGCAGCCTGGATCCTAGACAGGGCGCCTACGAGCAGTACTTC
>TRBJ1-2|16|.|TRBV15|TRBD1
CATSREQTGVLGGYTF
TGTGCCACCAGCAGAGAGCAAACAGGGGTTCTGGGAGGCTACACCTTC
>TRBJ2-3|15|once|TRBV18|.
CASSHERTSTDTQYF
TGTGCCAGCTCCCATGAGAGAACTAGCACAGATACGCAGTATTTT
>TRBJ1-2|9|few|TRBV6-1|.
CASGGGYTF
TGTGCCAGTGGAGGTGGCTACACCTTC
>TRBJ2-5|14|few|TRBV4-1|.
CASSQQGAGETQYF
TGCGCCAGCAGCCAACAGGGTGCGGGAGAGACCCAGTACTTC
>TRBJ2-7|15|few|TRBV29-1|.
CSAAQGTTPSSEQYF
TGCAGCGCCGCTCAGGGGACGACTCCCTCGAGCGAGCAGTACTTC
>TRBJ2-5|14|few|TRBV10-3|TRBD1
CAISSGTGKETQYF
TGTGCCATCAGTTCCGGGACAGGGAAAGAGACCCAGTACTTC
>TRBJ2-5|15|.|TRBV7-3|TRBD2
CASSLNGNGGETQYF
TGTGCCAGCAGCTTAAATGGAAACGGGGGGGAGACCCAGTACTTC
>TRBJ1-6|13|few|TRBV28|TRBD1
CASSPQGDSPLHF
TGTGCCAGCAGCCCCCAGGGGGATTCACCCCTCCACTTT
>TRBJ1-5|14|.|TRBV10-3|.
CAISDGGPNQPQHF
TGTGCCATCAGTGACGGCGGACCCAATCAGCCCCAGCATTTT
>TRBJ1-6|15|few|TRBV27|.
CASSFRGQANSPLHF
TGTGCCAGCAGTTTCCGGGGCCAGGCGAATTCACCCCTCCACTTT